This T cell receptor (beta chain) emerged from a study of OX40 agonist ivuxolimab in advanced cancers. The study in broad terms: Ivuxolimab was a fully human IgG2 agonistic monoclonal antibody targeting the costimulatory receptor OX40 (CD134). Intravenous ivuxolimab was administered to patients every 2 weeks at six dose levels: 0.01, 0.1, 0.3, 1.5, 3 and 10 mg/kg. Among the roughly 54 dose-escalation patients, about 20 had hepatocellular carcinoma, 15 or so melanoma, 9 renal cell carcinoma and 9 head and neck cancer. The dose-escalation cohort was roughly 87% male with a mean age of approximately 60 years, ranging from about 20 to 85. Patients were allowed to have had prior anti-PD-1, anti-PD-L1 or anti-CTLA-4 therapy, and 30% to 40% of the dose-escalation patients had been treated with checkpoint inhibitors. Partial responses occurred in three dose-escalation patients, of whom one had hepatocellular carcinoma and two had cutaneous melanoma. Peripheral TCRbeta sequencing aimed to test whether ivuxolimab altered TCR sequence diversity and caused clonal T-cell expansion. The monotherapy dose-escalation portion (N ≈ 55 patients) of the phase I ivuxolimab trial is reported in the paper.

To note about this clone: Its cognate antigen has yet to be identified. No clone much larger than this one lies a single base away; base qualities are absent.

Germline trimming amounts to 2 bases on V and 4 bases on J, with 17 as the count of junction bases outside the gene matches. The germline V gene encodes CDR1 SGHDT and CDR2 YYEEEE. The CDR3 measures 18 amino acids from cysteine to phenylalanine. Here the CDR3 DNA is all that survives: 54 bases in frame from base 1. Patients with autoimmune disease history or receiving systemic immunosuppression were excluded from the trial. Peripheral blood for TCR sequencing was collected from all dose cohorts at baseline, on cycle 4 day 1, and on cycle 7 day 1. The samples were drawn from a first-in-human, open-label, multicenter phase I dose-escalation trial of ivuxolimab. Adults with locally advanced or metastatic head and neck squamous cell, hepatocellular, melanoma or renal cell carcinoma were enrolled in the trial. Before TCR sequencing, CD4+ T cells and CD8+ T cells were sorted from peripheral blood as separate populations.

Overall study outcomes, separate from this receptor: Low levels of normalized T-cell clonal expansion were also seen in some patients who did not respond. In partial responders in the 0.1-3.0 mg/kg groups, normalized peripheral clonal expansion was found to be among the lowest, especially among CD8+ T cells. After ivuxolimab, more expanded clones were found on average in CD8+ T cells than in CD4+ T cells. At doses of 0.1 to 3.0 mg/kg, clonal expansion of both CD4+ and CD8+ T cells in blood was seen between baseline and week 6. The antigen specificity of the peripheral T cells that underwent clonal expansion was not determined.

Genomic DNA was extracted from sorted cells for sequencing of the TCRbeta CDR3 region. TCRbeta CDR3 regions were sequenced using the immunoSEQ Assay. In TCRdb, the immuneACCESS table is reduced to in-frame sequences with V and J assigned. These tables do not hold every clone; where another copy was compared, an unresolved V gene accounts for under half, and the others remain unexplained. The table for this sample lists more than 45,000 clones; roughly nine tenths of them were counted only once. 3% to 4% of the sample is taken by the ten largest. This TCR was recovered from an adult with an advanced solid tumor such as melanoma, head and neck, liver or kidney cancer. The material sequenced was CD4+ or CD8+ T cells sorted from blood, taken in a trial of the OX40 agonist ivuxolimab. The rearrangement joined TRBV5-6 to TRBJ2-7, with 8 middle bases fitting TRBD1. The CDR3 region reads CASSFSRLGQATPYEQYF. The nucleotides are TGTGCCAGCAGCTTTAGCCGCTTGGGACAGGCAACCCCGTACGAGCAGTACTTC.